This TCR beta chain derives from a study of CD8 T cells in ankylosing spondylitis. The study's findings and limits: Researchers reportedly found disease-linked clones significantly enriched in matched ankylosing spondylitis synovial fluid. A motif of 7 to 9 highly homologous TCR beta variants was seen as apparently characteristic of ankylosing spondylitis blood. Disease-associated clonotypes exhibited CD8+ identity and were relatively infrequent in peripheral blood.

MiXCR, run by TCRdb on the 5' RACE reads, gives a single entry per CDR3 protein. The top ten hold about a sixth of the sample, which has about 420,000 distinct CDR3 sequences, about a fifth seen once. CDR1 is SNHLY and CDR2 is FYNNEI in the germline V gene. This CDR3 comprises 15 residues. The V gene end was trimmed by 7 bases and the J gene end by 3 bases; junction bases not matched to a gene: 5. A word on this clonotype: Its antigen remains unidentified.

The clonotype originates from a male donor with ankylosing spondylitis. The sequencing input was blood, either unsorted or a sorted T cell fraction (not recorded which). J is TRBJ2-3 and V is TRBV2; 12 nucleotides agree with TRBD2. The CDR3 region is CASTTGTSGTDTQYF. Written as DNA, the CDR3 is TGTGCCAGCACCACCGGGACTAGCGGGACAGATACGCAGTATTTT.